These 17 T cell receptor beta chains were all obtained from the same sample, sequenced in a study of human T cells and chemical hapten exposure. A single record per CDR3 protein comes from TCRdb applying MiXCR to the RACE reads. This table has some 120,000 distinct CDR3 sequences, roughly 9% appearing once. Indicated time point: healthy volunteer bleed at 2 weeks. It was unfractionated whole blood from which total RNA was extracted. Sequencing used whole blood. The origin of the receptors is a male donor in good health. Some clones in this sample may be carry-over from other donors' samples.

This chain joins TRBV5-1 and TRBJ1-1, with D maybe TRBD1 (5 bases). This CDR3 spans 16 amino acids. The germline V gene has CDR1 SGHRS and CDR2 YFSETQ. Trimming took off 0 bases at V and 5 bases at J, with 17 bases between the two ends. The CDR3 is CASSLGSPPRGTEAFF. Written as DNA, the CDR3 is TGCGCCAGCAGCTTGGGGTCGCCCCCAAGGGGAACTGAAGCTTTCTTT.

The DNA of the CDR3 is TGTGCCAGTAGTCCCCGGGACCAAGCAACTAATGAAAAACTGTTTTTT. It translates to CASSPRDQATNEKLFF. V is TRBV19 and J is TRBJ1-4, with D possibly matching TRBD1 (5 bases). The CDR3 length is 16 residues. The V end lost 5 bases, the J end lost 0 bases, and 13 bases lay between the germline ends. Germline V lookup: CDR1 LNHDA, CDR2 SQIVND (reference sequence). Together with reference TRBV19 and TRBJ1-4, the CDR3 gives the full variable domain: DGGITQSPKYLFRKEGQNVTLSCEQNLNHDAMYWYRQDPGQGLRLIYYSQIVNDFQKGDIAEGYSVSREKKESFPLTVTSAQKNPTAFYLCASSPRDQATNEKLFFGSGTQLSVL.

This clonotype occurred many times. CDR3 in amino acids: CASSMGLAGVGELFF. The CDR3 nucleotides are TGTGCCAGCAGTATGGGACTAGCGGGGGTCGGGGAGCTGTTTTTT. The gene calls are TRBV12-3 or TRBV12-4 and TRBJ2-2; TRBD2 matches at 14 bases. V shed 5 bases, J shed 7 bases, and the junction held 3 bases outside the gene matches. CDR3 length: 15 residues.

This clonotype was picked up a small number of times. The rearrangement links TRBV11-2 to TRBJ1-6; D gene uncertain. Germline V gene data show CDR1 as SGHAT and CDR2 as FQNNGV. CDR3 length equals 14 residues. V was clipped by 5 bases and J by 6 bases, with 11 bases between them. The DNA of the CDR3 is TGTGCCAGCAGCCCCCCAGGACCTAATTCACCCCTCCACTTT. Amino acid sequence: CASSPPGPNSPLHF.

At least ten counts were recorded for this clonotype. This chain uses TRBV6-4 with TRBJ2-2; tentative D call: TRBD1 (6 bases). Trimming took 5 bases from V and 0 from J, leaving 10 bases between them. Germline V gene lookup returns CDR1 MRHNA and CDR2 SNTAGT. The CDR3 sequence is 15 residues long. The CDR3 DNA follows: TGTGCCAGCAGTACGACAGGTTCGAACACCGGGGAGCTGTTTTTT. Translating gives CASSTTGSNTGELFF.

The chain links TRBV5-4 to TRBJ2-5; D might be TRBD1 (6 bases). The CDR3 is 15 residues long. Trimming cost V 2 bases and J 2 bases, with 13 bases left between them. Germline V gene lookup returns CDR1 SGHNT and CDR2 YYREEE (reference sequence). As DNA, the CDR3 is TGTGCCAGCAGCTTTTGGACAGAGAGTCAAGAGACCCAGTACTTC. Amino acids: CASSFWTESQETQYF.

This clonotype turned up a few times. V usage is TRBV6-6 and J usage is TRBJ2-3; weak D call: TRBD1 (6 bases). Trimming pared 7 bases from V and 2 bases from J, leaving 16 bases between. Germline CDR1 reads MNHNY; CDR2 reads SVGAGI (reference sequence). There are 15 residues in the CDR3. CDR3 sequence reads: CASTIRDTFTDTQYF. As DNA, the CDR3 is TGTGCCAGCACTATCCGGGACACCTTCACAGATACGCAGTATTTT.

This clonotype was counted at least ten times. The CDR3: CSVEDQGSDEQYF. The CDR3 DNA is TGCAGCGTTGAAGATCAAGGGTCCGACGAGCAGTACTTC. The chain recombines TRBV29-1 with TRBJ2-7; D is unresolved. Germline V lookup: CDR1 SQVTM, CDR2 ANQGSEA. V dropped 0 bases and J dropped 5 bases, with 11 bases sitting between them. The CDR3 length is 13 residues.

This chain links TRBV18 with TRBJ2-1; D perhaps matches TRBD1 (6 bases). The V end lost 0 bases, the J end lost 4 bases, and 16 bases lay between the germline ends. Germline CDR1 reads KGHSH; CDR2 reads LQKENI. The CDR3 spans 17 residues. The CDR3 nucleotides read TGTGCCAGCTCACCACCAGCAGGGGCATCAGGGTACAATGAGCAGTTCTTC. Translated: CASSPPAGASGYNEQFF.

This clonotype was counted between two and nine times. This sequence joins TRBV7-8 and TRBJ2-5, with 7 positions matching TRBD1. Germline loops: CDR1 SGHVS, CDR2 FQNEAQ. V lost 4 bases, J lost 1 base, and 9 bases stayed unmatched. This CDR3 comprises 16 residues. The CDR3 nucleotides read TGTGCCAGCAGCTCAGGGACAGTAGGATCCCAAGAGACCCAGTACTTC. Translated: CASSSGTVGSQETQYF.

The chain has TRBV13 and TRBJ2-7; unclear D gene. V was cut by 5 bases and J by 5 bases, with 10 bases left in between. Germline V gives CDR1 PRHDT, CDR2 FYEKMQ (reference sequence). This CDR3 comprises 12 residues. CDR3 amino acids: CASSPIPHEQYF. The CDR3 coding sequence is TGTGCCAGCAGCCCAATCCCCCACGAGCAGTACTTC.

This clonotype has more than one count but fewer than ten. The chain combines TRBV6-5 with TRBJ2-7; 11 nucleotides agree with TRBD1. The length of the CDR3 is 16 residues. In germline, CDR1 is MNHEY, CDR2 SVGAGI. Trimming removed 0 bases from V and 4 bases from J; junction bases left unmatched: 5. The CDR3, as DNA: TGTGCCAGCAGTTACTCGAAGGACAGGGGGCCGTACGAGCAGTACTTC. It is translated as CASSYSKDRGPYEQYF.

This clonotype was counted a few times. This chain joins TRBV11-3 and TRBJ2-2; D possibly uses TRBD1 or TRBD2 (5 bases each). The CDR3 runs to 17 residues. Trimming cost V 5 bases and J 1 base, with 17 bases left between them. CDR1 and CDR2 from the germline V gene are SGHNT and YENEEA. The CDR3 nucleotides are TGTGCCAGCAGCCTCGGCCGGGGCAGGGTGAACACCGGGGAGCTGTTTTTT. It is translated as CASSLGRGRVNTGELFF.

The CDR3 coding sequence is TGTGCCAGCAGCTTACGGTGGGGCTCGGATGAAAAACTGTTTTTT. Protein: CASSLRWGSDEKLFF. This chain joins TRBV13 and TRBJ1-4; maybe TRBD1 (5 bases). The V and J ends lost 2 bases and 6 bases respectively, with 13 bases between them. Germline lookup yields CDR1 PRHDT and CDR2 FYEKMQ (reference sequence). This CDR3 is 15 amino acids long. The full variable domain, its missing parts supplied by reference TRBV13 and TRBJ1-4, is AAGVIQSPRHLIKEKRETATLKCYPIPRHDTVYWYQQGPGQDPQFLISFYEKMQSDKGSIPDRFSAQQFSDYHSELNMSSLELGDSALYFCASSLRWGSDEKLFFGSGTQLSVL.

This clonotype was counted at least ten times. The chain employs TRBV10-3 and TRBJ2-7; TRBD1 agrees at 7 bases. Germline CDR1 is ENHRY and CDR2 is SYGVKD. J was trimmed by 7 bases and V by 6 bases; bases with no gene match: 6. The CDR3 is 12 amino acids. CDR3 protein: CAISQTGNEQYF. In DNA, the CDR3 is TGTGCCATCAGCCAGACAGGGAATGAGCAGTACTTC.

The chain is built from TRBV27 and TRBJ2-2; the D gene is possibly TRBD1 (6 bases). Per germline, CDR1 MNHEY and CDR2 SMNVEV (reference sequence). V was shortened by 4 bases and J by 1 base, with 10 bases between the two germline ends. This CDR3 has 15 residues. This CDR3 is CASSYGTLNTGELFF. CDR3 in DNA: TGTGCCAGCAGTTACGGGACATTGAACACCGGGGAGCTGTTTTTT.

This clonotype was seen a few times. The chain links TRBV7-9 to TRBJ2-1, with 7 bases lining up with TRBD2. This CDR3 is 15 amino acids long. The V segment lost 4 bases and the J segment 5 bases; nucleotides outside the gene matches: 8. Per germline, CDR1 SEHNR and CDR2 FQNEAQ (reference sequence). The CDR3 DNA reads as TGTGCCAGCAGCTACAGCGGGGCCTTAAACAATGAGCAGTTCTTC. Its translation: CASSYSGALNNEQFF.